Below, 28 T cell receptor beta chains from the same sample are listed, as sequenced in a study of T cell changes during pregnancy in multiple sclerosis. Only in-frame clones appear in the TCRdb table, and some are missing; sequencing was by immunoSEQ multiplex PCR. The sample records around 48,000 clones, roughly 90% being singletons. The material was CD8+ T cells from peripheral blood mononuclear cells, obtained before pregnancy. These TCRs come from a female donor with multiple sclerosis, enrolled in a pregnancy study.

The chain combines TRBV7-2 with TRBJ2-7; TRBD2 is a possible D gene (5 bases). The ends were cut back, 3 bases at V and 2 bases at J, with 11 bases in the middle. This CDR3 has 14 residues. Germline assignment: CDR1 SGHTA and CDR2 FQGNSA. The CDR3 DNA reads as TGTGCCAGCAGCTTCCCTGACGGGACCTACGAGCAGTACTTC. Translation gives CASSFPDGTYEQYF. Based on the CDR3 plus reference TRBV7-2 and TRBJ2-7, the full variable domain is GAGVSQSPSNKVTEKGKDVELRCDPISGHTALYWYRQSLGQGLEFLIYFQGNSAPDKSGLPSDRFSAERTGGSVSTLTIQRTQQEDSAVYLCASSFPDGTYEQYFGPGTRLTVT.

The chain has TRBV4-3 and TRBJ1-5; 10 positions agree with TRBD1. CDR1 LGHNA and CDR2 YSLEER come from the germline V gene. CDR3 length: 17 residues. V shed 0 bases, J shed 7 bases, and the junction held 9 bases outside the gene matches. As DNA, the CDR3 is TGCGCCAGCAGCCAAGATAGACCGGGACAGGGGTCCCAGCCCCAGCATTTT. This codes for CASSQDRPGQGSQPQHF.

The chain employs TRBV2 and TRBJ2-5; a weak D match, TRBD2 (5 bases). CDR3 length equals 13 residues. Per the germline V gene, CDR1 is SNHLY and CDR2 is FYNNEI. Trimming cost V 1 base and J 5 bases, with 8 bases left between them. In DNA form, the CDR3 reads TGTGCCAGCAGTGAAGGCGGGTCGGAGACCCAGTACTTC. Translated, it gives CASSEGGSETQYF. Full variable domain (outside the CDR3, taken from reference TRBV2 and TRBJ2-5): EPEVTQTPSHQVTQMGQEVILRCVPISNHLYFYWYRQILGQKVEFLVSFYNNEISEKSEIFDDQFSVERPDGSNFTLKIRSTKLEDSAMYFCASSEGGSETQYFGPGTRLLVL.

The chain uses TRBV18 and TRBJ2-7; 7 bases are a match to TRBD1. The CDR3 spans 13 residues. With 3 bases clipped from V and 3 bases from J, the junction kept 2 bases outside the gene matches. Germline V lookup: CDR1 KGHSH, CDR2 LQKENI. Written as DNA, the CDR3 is TGTGCCAGCTCACCGGGACAGAACTACGAGCAGTACTTC. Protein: CASSPGQNYEQYF.

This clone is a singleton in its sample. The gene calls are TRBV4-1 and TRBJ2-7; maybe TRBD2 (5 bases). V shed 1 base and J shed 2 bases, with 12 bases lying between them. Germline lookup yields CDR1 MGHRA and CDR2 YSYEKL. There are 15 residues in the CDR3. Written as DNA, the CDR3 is TGCGCCAGCAGCCAAGGGCCGTCCGGGGCCTACGAGCAGTACTTC. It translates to CASSQGPSGAYEQYF.

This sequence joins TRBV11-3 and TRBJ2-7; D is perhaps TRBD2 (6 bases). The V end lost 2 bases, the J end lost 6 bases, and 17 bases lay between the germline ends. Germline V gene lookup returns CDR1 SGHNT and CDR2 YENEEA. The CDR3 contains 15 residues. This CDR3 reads CASSLRRGPPTEQYF. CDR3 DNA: TGTGCCAGCAGCTTAAGGAGGGGCCCCCCGACCGAGCAGTACTTC.

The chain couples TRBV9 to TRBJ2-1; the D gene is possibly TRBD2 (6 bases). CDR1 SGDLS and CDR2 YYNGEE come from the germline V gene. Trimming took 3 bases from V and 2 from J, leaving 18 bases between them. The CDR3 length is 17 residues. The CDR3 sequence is CASSGEAASAAYNEQFF. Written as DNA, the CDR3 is TGTGCCAGCAGCGGAGAGGCGGCTAGCGCGGCCTACAATGAGCAGTTCTTC. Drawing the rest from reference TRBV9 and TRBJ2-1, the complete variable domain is DSGVTQTPKHLITATGQRVTLRCSPRSGDLSVYWYQQSLDQGLQFLIQYYNGEERAKGNILERFSAQQFPDLHSELNLSSLELGDSALYFCASSGEAASAAYNEQFFGPGTRLTVL.

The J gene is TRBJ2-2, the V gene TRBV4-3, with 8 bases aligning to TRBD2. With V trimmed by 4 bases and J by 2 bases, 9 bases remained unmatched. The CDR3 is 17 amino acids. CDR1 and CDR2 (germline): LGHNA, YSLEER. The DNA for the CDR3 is TGCGCCAGCAGCCCCCAAACACTAGCGGTAAACACCGGGGAGCTGTTTTTT. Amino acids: CASSPQTLAVNTGELFF.

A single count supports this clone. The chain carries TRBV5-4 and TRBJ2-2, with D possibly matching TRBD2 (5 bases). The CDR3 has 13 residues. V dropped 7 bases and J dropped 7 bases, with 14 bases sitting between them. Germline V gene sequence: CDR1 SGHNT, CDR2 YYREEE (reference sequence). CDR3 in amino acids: CASRVSAGGELFF. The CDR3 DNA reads TGTGCCAGCCGCGTTTCGGCGGGCGGGGAGCTGTTTTTT.

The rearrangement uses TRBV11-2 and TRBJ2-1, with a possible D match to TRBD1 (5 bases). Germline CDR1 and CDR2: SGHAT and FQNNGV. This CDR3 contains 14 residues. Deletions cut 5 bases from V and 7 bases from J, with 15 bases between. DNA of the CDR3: TGTGCCAGCAGCGGAGAGCCAGGGTGGAATGAGCAGTTCTTC. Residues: CASSGEPGWNEQFF.

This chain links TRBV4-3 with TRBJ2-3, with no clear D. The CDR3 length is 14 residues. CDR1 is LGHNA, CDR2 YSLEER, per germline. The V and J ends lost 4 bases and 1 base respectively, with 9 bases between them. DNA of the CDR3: TGCGCCAGCAGCCGCGCGAAACGCACAGATACGCAGTATTTT. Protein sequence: CASSRAKRTDTQYF.

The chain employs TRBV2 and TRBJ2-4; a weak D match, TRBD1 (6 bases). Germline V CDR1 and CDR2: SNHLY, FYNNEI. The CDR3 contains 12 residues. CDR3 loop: CVQQGRENIQYF. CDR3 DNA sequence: TGTGTACAACAGGGACGCGAAAACATTCAGTACTTC.

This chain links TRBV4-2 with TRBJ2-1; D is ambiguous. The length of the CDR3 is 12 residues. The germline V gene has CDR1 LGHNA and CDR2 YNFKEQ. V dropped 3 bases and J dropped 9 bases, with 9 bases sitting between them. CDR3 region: CASSHPLSEQFF. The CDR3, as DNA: TGTGCCAGCAGCCATCCCCTTAGTGAGCAGTTCTTC.

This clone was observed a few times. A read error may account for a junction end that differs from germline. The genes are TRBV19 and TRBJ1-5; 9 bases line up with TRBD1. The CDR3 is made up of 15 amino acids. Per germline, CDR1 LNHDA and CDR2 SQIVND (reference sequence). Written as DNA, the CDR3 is TGTGCCAGTAGCATAGGGACAGGGTACAATCAGCCCCAGCATTTT. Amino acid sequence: CASSIGTGYNQPQHF.

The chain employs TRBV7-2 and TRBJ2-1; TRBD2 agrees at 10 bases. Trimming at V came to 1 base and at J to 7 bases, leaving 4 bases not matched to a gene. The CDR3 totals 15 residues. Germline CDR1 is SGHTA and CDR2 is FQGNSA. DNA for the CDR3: TGTGCCAGCAGCTTAGGACCTAGCGGGGGTAATGAGCAGTTCTTC. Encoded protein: CASSLGPSGGNEQFF.

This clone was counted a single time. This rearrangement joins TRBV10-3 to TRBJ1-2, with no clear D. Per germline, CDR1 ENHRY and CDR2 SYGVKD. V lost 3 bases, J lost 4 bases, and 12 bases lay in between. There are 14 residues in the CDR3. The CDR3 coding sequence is TGTGCCATCAGTGAAGGTTTACAGACCTATGGCTACACCTTC. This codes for CAISEGLQTYGYTF.

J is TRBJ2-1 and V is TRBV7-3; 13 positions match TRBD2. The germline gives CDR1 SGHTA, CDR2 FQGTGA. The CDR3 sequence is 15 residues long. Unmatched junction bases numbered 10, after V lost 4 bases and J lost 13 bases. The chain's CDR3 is CASSSERLAGGLQFF. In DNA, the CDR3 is TGTGCCAGCAGCTCCGAACGACTAGCGGGGGGTCTACAGTTCTTC. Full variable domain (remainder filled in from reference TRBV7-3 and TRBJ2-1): GAGVSQTPSNKVTEKGKYVELRCDPISGHTALYWYRQSLGQGPEFLIYFQGTGAADDSGLPNDRFFAVRPEGSVSTLKIQRTERGDSAVYLCASSSERLAGGLQFFGPGTRLTVL.

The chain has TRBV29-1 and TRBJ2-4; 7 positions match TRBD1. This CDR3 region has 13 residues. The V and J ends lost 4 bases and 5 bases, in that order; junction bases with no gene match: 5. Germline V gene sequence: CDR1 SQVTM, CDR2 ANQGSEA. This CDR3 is CSVGGTDENIQYF. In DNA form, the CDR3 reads TGCAGCGTTGGAGGGACAGACGAAAACATTCAGTACTTC.

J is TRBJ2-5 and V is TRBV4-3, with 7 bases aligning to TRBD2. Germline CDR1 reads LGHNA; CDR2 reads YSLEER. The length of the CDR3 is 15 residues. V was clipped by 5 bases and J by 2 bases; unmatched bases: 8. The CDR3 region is CASSARGGGQETQYF. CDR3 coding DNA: TGCGCCAGCAGCGCAAGAGGCGGGGGTCAAGAGACCCAGTACTTC.

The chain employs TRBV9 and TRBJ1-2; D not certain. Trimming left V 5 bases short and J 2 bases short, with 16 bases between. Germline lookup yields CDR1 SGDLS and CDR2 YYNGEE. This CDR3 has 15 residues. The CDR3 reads CASRARVGGNYGYTF. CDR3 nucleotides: TGTGCCAGCAGAGCCCGGGTCGGAGGAAACTATGGCTACACCTTC.

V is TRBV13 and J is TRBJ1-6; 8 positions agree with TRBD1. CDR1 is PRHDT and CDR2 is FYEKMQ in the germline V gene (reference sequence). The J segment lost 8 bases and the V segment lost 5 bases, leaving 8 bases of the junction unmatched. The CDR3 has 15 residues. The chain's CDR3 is CASSAQQGVHSPLHF. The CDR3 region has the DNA TGTGCCAGCAGCGCCCAACAGGGGGTTCATTCACCCCTCCACTTT.

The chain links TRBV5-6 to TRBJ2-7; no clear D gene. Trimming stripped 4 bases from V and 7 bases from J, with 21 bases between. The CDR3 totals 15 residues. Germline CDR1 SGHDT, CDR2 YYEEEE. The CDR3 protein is CASSGYQQILTEQYF. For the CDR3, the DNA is TGTGCCAGCAGCGGCTACCAACAGATCCTAACGGAGCAGTACTTC. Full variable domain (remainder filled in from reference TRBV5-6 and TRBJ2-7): DAGVTQSPTHLIKTRGQQVTLRCSPKSGHDTVSWYQQALGQGPQFIFQYYEEEERQRGNFPDRFSGHQFPNYSSELNVNALLLGDSALYLCASSGYQQILTEQYFGPGTRLTVT.

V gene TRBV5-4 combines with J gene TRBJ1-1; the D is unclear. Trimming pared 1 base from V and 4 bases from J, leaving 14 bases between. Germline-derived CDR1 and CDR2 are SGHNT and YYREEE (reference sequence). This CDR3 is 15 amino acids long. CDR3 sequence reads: CASSLPGGEGTEAFF. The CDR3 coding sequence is TGTGCCAGCAGCTTGCCAGGAGGTGAGGGCACTGAAGCTTTCTTT.

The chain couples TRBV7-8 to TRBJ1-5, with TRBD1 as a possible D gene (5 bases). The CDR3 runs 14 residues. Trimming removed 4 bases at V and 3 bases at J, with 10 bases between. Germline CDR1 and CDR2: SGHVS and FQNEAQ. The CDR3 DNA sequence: TGTGCCAGCAGCTCGACAGAATCCAATCAGCCCCAGCATTTT. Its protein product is CASSSTESNQPQHF.

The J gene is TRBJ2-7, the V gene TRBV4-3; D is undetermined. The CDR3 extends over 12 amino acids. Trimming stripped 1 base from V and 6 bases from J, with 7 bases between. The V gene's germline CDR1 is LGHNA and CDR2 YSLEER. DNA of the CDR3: TGCGCCAGCAGCCAAGGAGGCGGCGAGCAGTACTTC. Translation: CASSQGGGEQYF.

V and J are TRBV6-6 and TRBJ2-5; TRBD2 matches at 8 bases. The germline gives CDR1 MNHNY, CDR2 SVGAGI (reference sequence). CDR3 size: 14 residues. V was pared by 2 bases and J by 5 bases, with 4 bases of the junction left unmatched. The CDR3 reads CASSYTLAEETQYF. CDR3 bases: TGTGCCAGCAGTTACACACTAGCGGAGGAGACCCAGTACTTC.

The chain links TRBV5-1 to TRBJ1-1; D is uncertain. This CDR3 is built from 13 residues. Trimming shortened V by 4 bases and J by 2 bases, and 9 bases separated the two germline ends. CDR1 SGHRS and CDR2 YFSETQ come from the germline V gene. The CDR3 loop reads CASSHGDNTEAFF. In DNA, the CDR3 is TGCGCCAGCAGCCACGGGGATAACACTGAAGCTTTCTTT.

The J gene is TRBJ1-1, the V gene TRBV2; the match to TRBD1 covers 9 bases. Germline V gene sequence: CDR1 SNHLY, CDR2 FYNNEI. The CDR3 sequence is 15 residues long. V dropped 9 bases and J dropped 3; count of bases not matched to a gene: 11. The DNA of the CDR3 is TGTGCCAGGGTCCTCTACAGGGGGCCAGACACTGAAGCTTTCTTT. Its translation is CARVLYRGPDTEAFF.